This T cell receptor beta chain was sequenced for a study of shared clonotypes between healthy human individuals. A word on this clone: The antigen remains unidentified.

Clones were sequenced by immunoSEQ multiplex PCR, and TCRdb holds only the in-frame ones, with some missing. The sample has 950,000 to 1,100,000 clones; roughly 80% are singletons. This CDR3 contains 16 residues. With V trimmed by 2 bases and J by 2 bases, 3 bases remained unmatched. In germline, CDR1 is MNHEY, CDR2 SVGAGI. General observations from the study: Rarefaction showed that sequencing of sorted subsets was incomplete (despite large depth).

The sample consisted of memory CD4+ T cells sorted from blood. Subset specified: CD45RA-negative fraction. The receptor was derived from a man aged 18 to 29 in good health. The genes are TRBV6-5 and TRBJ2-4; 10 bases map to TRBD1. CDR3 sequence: CASSYGTGVSKNIQYF. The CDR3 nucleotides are TGTGCCAGCAGTTACGGGACAGGGGTTTCCAAAAACATTCAGTACTTC.